This entry is about one T cell receptor (beta chain). The data originate from a study of cytomegalovirus exposure and HLA in healthy donors. Researchers ran the PCR with 60 Vbeta and 13 Jbeta primers. The assay was immunoSEQ multiplex PCR, and TCRdb's table has in-frame clones only and misses some. This table holds 100,000 to 150,000 clones, around 84% found once. Germline V gene data show CDR1 as SGHTA and CDR2 as FQGNSA. The CDR3 extends over 11 amino acids. The V end lost 7 bases, the J end lost 5 bases, and 7 bases lay between the germline ends. This chain connects TRBV7-2 to TRBJ2-3; D gene ambiguous. Sequencing was done on a sample of PBMCs. The source is a woman aged 40 to 55 in good health and CMV-seronegative. The CDR3: CASIVGDTQYF. Written as DNA, the CDR3 is TGTGCCAGCATAGTTGGAGATACGCAGTATTTT.